This entry features one T cell receptor beta chain sequence. Its antigen is not identified. The data are from a study of blood T cells in healthy people across ages. Notes on the study in general: Strongly correlated with naive T cell percentage was TCR beta diversity. Higher diversity and more naive CD4+ cells were features of long-lived donors, compared to aged donors.

Germline loops: CDR1 LGHNA, CDR2 YNFKEQ. CDR3 length: 15 amino acids. V was shortened by 4 bases and J by 0 bases, with 10 bases between the two germline ends. The authors ran a second PCR of 7 to 11 cycles using a sample-barcoded 5' primer and a J-beta primer mix. Tags on each cDNA molecule came from a template-switch adaptor with 12 random nucleotides. MiXCR, applied by TCRdb to the 5' RACE reads, yields one record per CDR3 protein. This table holds 1,300,000 or so distinct CDR3 sequences, 55% to 75% found once. The source material was blood. This chain connects TRBV4-2 to TRBJ2-4; D uncertain. This receptor was taken from a man aged 18 to 29 in good health. CDR3 amino acids: CASSRRFLAKNIQYF. DNA for the CDR3: TGTGCCAGCAGCCGACGGTTCCTAGCCAAAAACATTCAGTACTTC.